Sequencing of this T cell receptor (beta chain) was carried out in a study of vaccination and CD4 T cells after COVID-19. The CDR3 is 13 residues long. Germline V gene sequence: CDR1 DFQATT, CDR2 SNEGSKA (reference sequence). V lost 3 bases, J lost 4 bases, and 10 bases lay in between. With the Oncomine TCR Beta short-read assay, DNA from cultured CD4+ T cells was sequenced. TCRdb itself ran the PCR reads through MiXCR, one entry per CDR3 protein. The sample lists tens of thousands of distinct CDR3 sequences, more than 45% seen once, with more than 10% in the top ten. In regard to this clonotype: Its antigen is not known.

As to time point: late sampling 161 to 241 days after vaccination in three convalescent patients. Treatment indicated: approximately 10-day PBMC culture with coronavirus spike peptide pools or control peptides (ViraFEST assay). The sample was CD4+ T cells from blood, cultured in vitro, taken about 7 months after SARS-CoV-2 vaccination. This TCR came from a human donor who had recovered from COVID-19. This rearrangement joins TRBV20-1 to TRBJ1-5; D uncertain. This CDR3 is CSASIQPNQPQHF. Here the CDR3 DNA reads TGCAGTGCTAGTATACAGCCGAATCAGCCCCAGCATTTT.